Below, 16 T cell receptor beta chains from the same sample are listed, as sequenced in a study of blood T cell repertoires in COVID-19. Repertoires were generated with immunoSEQ multiplex PCR, while TCRdb's copy carries only in-frame clones and drops some. The table includes over 200,000 clones, about 90% detected once. The specimen was PBMCs or T cells enriched from blood (not recorded which). The receptors come from a man aged 30 to 39 who had been exposed to COVID-19.

This chain connects TRBV6-5 to TRBJ2-3, with 10 positions matching TRBD2. CDR3 size: 16 residues. Trimming took 4 bases from V and 3 from J; bases not matched to a gene: 7. CDR1 is MNHEY and CDR2 is SVGAGI in the germline V gene. The CDR3 reads CASSSPSSGGTDTQYF. DNA of the CDR3: TGTGCCAGCAGTTCGCCGTCTAGCGGGGGTACAGATACGCAGTATTTT.

The rearrangement uses TRBV18 and TRBJ2-1, with D perhaps TRBD1 (5 bases). The CDR3 totals 15 residues. Trimming removed 3 bases at V and 4 bases at J, with 13 bases between. Per germline, CDR1 KGHSH and CDR2 LQKENI. The DNA of the CDR3 is TGTGCCAGCTCACCCGACAGTCCCTTTTACAATGAGCAGTTCTTC. Amino acids: CASSPDSPFYNEQFF.

The sample holds one count of this clone. The V gene is TRBV19, the J gene TRBJ2-3; TRBD2 agrees at 13 bases. Germline loops: CDR1 LNHDA, CDR2 SQIVND (reference sequence). There are 17 residues in the CDR3. The V gene end was trimmed by 1 base and the J gene end by 4 bases; junction bases not matched to a gene: 5. The CDR3 spells CASSIGIGTSGADTQYF. DNA of the CDR3: TGTGCCAGTAGTATAGGGATCGGGACTAGCGGGGCAGATACGCAGTATTTT.

This chain connects TRBV6-2 or TRBV6-3 to TRBJ2-1; D is perhaps TRBD2 (5 bases). Germline V gene sequence: CDR1 MNHEY, CDR2 SVGEGT. The ends were cut back, 5 bases at V and 0 bases at J, with 11 bases in the middle. The CDR3 runs 15 residues. CDR3 sequence (DNA): TGTGCCAGCAGTCCAGGTGGGAGCTCCTACAATGAGCAGTTCTTC. Its translation: CASSPGGSSYNEQFF.

The rearrangement joins TRBV25-1 to TRBJ1-3; D not resolved. Trimming took 8 bases from V and 2 from J, leaving 4 bases between them. This CDR3 has 11 amino acids. Germline V lookup: CDR1 MGHDK, CDR2 SYGVNS. The CDR3 loop is CASGTGNTIYF. The CDR3 DNA is TGTGCCAGCGGCACTGGAAACACCATATATTTT. The whole variable domain, remainder taken from reference TRBV25-1 and TRBJ1-3, is EADIYQTPRYLVIGTGKKITLECSQTMGHDKMYWYQQDPGMELHLIHYSYGVNSTEKGDLSSESTVSRIRTEHFPLTLESARPSHTSQYLCASGTGNTIYFGEGSWLTVV.

The chain links TRBV5-1 to TRBJ1-2; unclear D gene. The V gene lost 0 bases and the J gene lost 5 bases, with 17 bases spanning the gap. The CDR3 loop spans 16 amino acids. The germline CDR1 and CDR2 sequences are SGHRS and YFSETQ. CDR3 in amino acids: CASSLGEVPQIYGYTF. The CDR3 DNA reads TGCGCCAGCAGCTTGGGAGAGGTACCCCAAATATATGGCTACACCTTC.

The chain joins TRBV5-1 to TRBJ2-7, with a weak D call TRBD1 (5 bases). Trimming shortened V by 4 bases and J by 3 bases, and 14 bases separated the two germline ends. CDR3 size: 14 residues. From germline, CDR1 is SGHRS and CDR2 YFSETQ. The CDR3 DNA reads TGCGCCAGCAGCCCAACTACTCAGGGCTACGAGCAGTACTTC. Amino acid sequence: CASSPTTQGYEQYF.

This CDR3 is CASSFQGGETQYF. CDR3 bases: TGTGCCAGCAGTTTTCAGGGTGGAGAGACCCAGTACTTC. This sequence joins TRBV7-2 and TRBJ2-5, with D perhaps TRBD1 (5 bases). V was pared by 6 bases and J by 4 bases, with 12 bases between. The CDR3 covers 13 residues. The germline V gene encodes CDR1 SGHTA and CDR2 FQGNSA.

The CDR3 DNA follows: TGTGCCAGCTCACCGGGAGGGTCGCGAACCTACGAGCAGTACTTC. Amino acids: CASSPGGSRTYEQYF. V gene TRBV18 combines with J gene TRBJ2-7, with 7 bases identical to TRBD2. V lost 3 bases and J lost 2; bases outside the gene matches: 7. In germline, CDR1 is KGHSH, CDR2 LQKENI. The CDR3 spans 15 residues. The whole variable domain, filled in from reference TRBV18 and TRBJ2-7, reads NAGVMQNPRHLVRRRGQEARLRCSPMKGHSHVYWYRQLPEEGLKFMVYLQKENIIDESGMPKERFSAEFPKEGPSILRIQQVVRGDSAAYFCASSPGGSRTYEQYFGPGTRLTVT.

The J gene is TRBJ1-1, the V gene TRBV2; D remains unclear. CDR1 is SNHLY, CDR2 FYNNEI, per germline. The V gene lost 5 bases and the J gene lost 1 base, with 8 bases spanning the gap. This CDR3 is 13 amino acids long. The CDR3 nucleotides read TGTGCCAGCAGTATGGTAGAGAACACTGAAGCTTTCTTT. Translating it yields CASSMVENTEAFF. Based on the CDR3 plus reference TRBV2 and TRBJ1-1, the full variable domain is EPEVTQTPSHQVTQMGQEVILRCVPISNHLYFYWYRQILGQKVEFLVSFYNNEISEKSEIFDDQFSVERPDGSNFTLKIRSTKLEDSAMYFCASSMVENTEAFFGQGTRLTVV.

The rearrangement uses TRBV4-1 and TRBJ2-6, with TRBD2 as a possible D gene (6 bases). Germline CDR1 reads MGHRA; CDR2 reads YSYEKL. The V end was cut by 1 base, the J end by 2 bases, with 9 bases between. This CDR3 has 16 amino acids. The CDR3 region is CASSQASGAGANVLTF. The CDR3, as DNA: TGCGCCAGCAGCCAAGCCTCGGGGGCTGGGGCCAACGTCCTGACTTTC.

The chain employs TRBV2 and TRBJ2-1, with 10 positions matching TRBD1. From germline, CDR1 is SNHLY and CDR2 FYNNEI. The CDR3 spans 12 residues. With 6 bases clipped from V and 9 bases from J, the junction kept 2 bases outside the gene matches. CDR3 region: CASRRDRGEQFF. The DNA of the CDR3 is TGTGCCAGCAGGAGGGACAGGGGTGAGCAGTTCTTC.

The gene calls are TRBV2 and TRBJ1-2, with D possibly matching TRBD1 (6 bases). V was trimmed by 7 bases and J by 7 bases, leaving 16 bases between them. This CDR3 has 13 amino acids. Germline V lookup: CDR1 SNHLY, CDR2 FYNNEI. Here the CDR3 DNA reads TGTGCCAGCACCCTAGGACAGAGCCTTGGCTACACCTTC. This gives the protein CASTLGQSLGYTF.

The rearrangement links TRBV3-1 (or the pseudogene TRBV3-2) to TRBJ2-1, with TRBD2 as a possible D gene (6 bases). V lost 7 bases and J 9 bases, leaving 13 bases between the germline ends. This CDR3 is built from 12 residues. Looked up from germline, CDR1 is LGHDT and CDR2 is YNNKEL (reference sequence). Here the CDR3 DNA reads TGTGCCAGCACCCGAGGAGGGATTGAGCAGTTCTTC. Protein product: CASTRGGIEQFF.

V gene TRBV27 combines with J gene TRBJ2-3; tentatively, D is TRBD2 (5 bases). The V end lost 1 base, the J end lost 4 bases, and 9 bases lay between the germline ends. This CDR3 is 14 amino acids long. Germline V gives CDR1 MNHEY, CDR2 SMNVEV (reference sequence). Written as DNA, the CDR3 is TGTGCCAGCAGTTTATTTCGGGGAGCAGATACGCAGTATTTT. It is translated as CASSLFRGADTQYF.

The chain employs TRBV27 and TRBJ1-1; 11 bases line up with TRBD1. CDR1 is MNHEY, CDR2 SMNVEV, per germline (reference sequence). V dropped 5 bases and J dropped 5; count of bases not matched to a gene: 4. This CDR3 is 14 amino acids long. CDR3 loop: CASSMDRGRTEAFF. The CDR3 DNA follows: TGTGCCAGCAGTATGGACAGGGGGCGAACTGAAGCTTTCTTT.